Listed below are T cell receptor beta chains from one sample, sequenced in a study of T cells in localized non-small cell lung cancer. TCRdb's table, derived via immunoSEQ multiplex PCR, lists solely in-frame clones and lacks some. The sample records about 41,000 clones, roughly 90% being singletons. The sequencing here drew on peripheral blood, taken before any cancer treatment. These receptors all stem from an older female donor with stage I squamous cell lung carcinoma. Both conserved end residues are part of each CDR3. A D gene is named only where the DNA matches it firmly. The size field is filled for only some rows; it gives once, few, many or a size class.

clone size: once; D gene: TRBD2; V gene: TRBV19; J gene: TRBJ2-5; CDR3 DNA: TGTGCCAGTAGTATAGATCCCTGGACGGGGACTAGCGGGATCGGAGAGACCCAGTACTTC; CDR3 protein: CASSIDPWTGTSGIGETQYF
clone size: -; D gene: TRBD2; V gene: TRBV27; J gene: TRBJ2-7; CDR3 DNA: TGTGCCGCTCGGAAGCAAGCGGGAGCTTACGAGCAGTACTTC; CDR3 protein: CAARKQAGAYEQYF
clone size: -; D gene: -; V gene: TRBV5-1; J gene: TRBJ2-3; CDR3 DNA: TGCGCCAGCAGCCAAGAGGGCCAAAGCACAGATACGCAGTATTTT; CDR3 protein: CASSQEGQSTDTQYF
clone size: -; D gene: TRBD1; V gene: TRBV6-1; J gene: TRBJ2-2; CDR3 DNA: TGTGCCAGCAGCCGGGACAGAAACACCGGGGAGCTGTTTTTT; CDR3 protein: CASSRDRNTGELFF
clone size: medium-sized; D gene: -; V gene: TRBV5-1; J gene: TRBJ2-1; CDR3 DNA: TGCGCCAGCAGCTCGTCACAGGGTAAGGGTGAGCAGTTCTTC; CDR3 protein: CASSSSQGKGEQFF
clone size: -; D gene: -; V gene: TRBV30; J gene: TRBJ2-5; CDR3 DNA: TGTGCCTGGAGTGTCGGCCTCCCCGGGGAGACCCAGTACTTC; CDR3 protein: CAWSVGLPGETQYF
clone size: -; D gene: -; V gene: TRBV27; J gene: TRBJ2-4; CDR3 DNA: TGTGCCAGCAGTTGGGGGGCCAAAAACATTCAGTACTTC; CDR3 protein: CASSWGAKNIQYF
clone size: -; D gene: -; V gene: TRBV21-1; J gene: TRBJ2-4; CDR3 DNA: TGTGCCAGCAGCAAAGTAGGGGTAATGACAGCGCTAGCCAAAAACATTCAGTACTTC; CDR3 protein: CASSKVGVMTALAKNIQYF
clone size: few; D gene: -; V gene: TRBV18; J gene: TRBJ1-1; CDR3 DNA: TGTGCCAGCTCACCGATCGGGACTGAAGCTTTCTTT; CDR3 protein: CASSPIGTEAFF
clone size: once; D gene: -; V gene: TRBV7-7; J gene: TRBJ2-1; CDR3 DNA: TGTGCCAGCAGCTTAGGCGGGATATACAATGAGCAGTTCTTC; CDR3 protein: CASSLGGIYNEQFF
clone size: -; D gene: -; V gene: TRBV6-5; J gene: TRBJ1-1; CDR3 DNA: TGTGCCAGCAGTTACGAATTGAACACTGAAGCTTTCTTT; CDR3 protein: CASSYELNTEAFF
clone size: -; D gene: -; V gene: TRBV6-1; J gene: TRBJ1-3; CDR3 DNA: TGTGCCAGCAGAGCCGGCCAAGGAAACACCATATATTTT; CDR3 protein: CASRAGQGNTIYF
clone size: -; D gene: -; V gene: TRBV2; J gene: TRBJ2-7; CDR3 DNA: TGTGCCAGCAGTGCGGGAACAGGCGTCCTCTACGAGCAGTACTTC; CDR3 protein: CASSAGTGVLYEQYF
clone size: once; D gene: TRBD1; V gene: TRBV7-6; J gene: TRBJ1-4; CDR3 DNA: TGTGCCAGCAGCCTAGGGAGTGGACAGGGGATAACTAATGAAAAACTGTTTTTT; CDR3 protein: CASSLGSGQGITNEKLFF
clone size: -; D gene: TRBD2; V gene: TRBV5-1; J gene: TRBJ2-7; CDR3 DNA: TGCGCCAGCAGCAGGTGGACTAGCTCCTACGAGCAGTACTTC; CDR3 protein: CASSRWTSSYEQYF
clone size: -; D gene: TRBD1; V gene: TRBV4-1; J gene: TRBJ2-2; CDR3 DNA: TGCGCCAGCAGCCAAGCCGGGACAGGGGTAACCGGGGAGCTGTTTTTT; CDR3 protein: CASSQAGTGVTGELFF
clone size: -; D gene: -; V gene: TRBV5-1; J gene: TRBJ2-3; CDR3 DNA: TGCGCCAGCAGCTTGGTTGGAGATACGCAGTATTTT; CDR3 protein: CASSLVGDTQYF
clone size: -; D gene: -; V gene: TRBV19; J gene: TRBJ1-5; CDR3 DNA: TGTGCCAGTAAGGGGGGACCGCTTACTGGCAATCAGCCCCAGCATTTT; CDR3 protein: CASKGGPLTGNQPQHF
clone size: -; D gene: -; V gene: TRBV2; J gene: TRBJ2-5; CDR3 DNA: TGTGCCAGCAGTGTAGGTGGGGAATGGGAGACCCAGTACTTC; CDR3 protein: CASSVGGEWETQYF
clone size: -; D gene: -; V gene: TRBV6-5; J gene: TRBJ1-5; CDR3 DNA: TGTGCCACCATGGACGGGAGCAATCAGCCCCAGCATTTT; CDR3 protein: CATMDGSNQPQHF
clone size: -; D gene: -; V gene: TRBV7-2; J gene: TRBJ1-5; CDR3 DNA: TGTGCCAGCAGCTTAAGAGGTCAAGGGCAGCCCCAGCATTTT; CDR3 protein: CASSLRGQGQPQHF
clone size: -; D gene: -; V gene: TRBV7-9; J gene: TRBJ2-1; CDR3 DNA: TGTGCCAGCAGCTTAAATCTGGGAAACAATGAGCAGTTCTTC; CDR3 protein: CASSLNLGNNEQFF
clone size: -; D gene: -; V gene: TRBV10-2; J gene: TRBJ2-7; CDR3 DNA: TGCGCCAGCAGTGACGACAGTTACCTCGGAGAGCAGTACTTC; CDR3 protein: CASSDDSYLGEQYF
clone size: once; D gene: TRBD2; V gene: TRBV19; J gene: TRBJ2-3; CDR3 DNA: TGTGCCAGTAGTATGGCGGGAGGGCCTAAAAGCACAGATACGCAGTATTTT; CDR3 protein: CASSMAGGPKSTDTQYF
clone size: -; D gene: -; V gene: TRBV11-2; J gene: TRBJ1-5; CDR3 DNA: TGTGCCAGCAGCTCCCTCAGGGGCAATCAGCCCCAGCATTTT; CDR3 protein: CASSSLRGNQPQHF
clone size: -; D gene: TRBD1; V gene: TRBV6-7; J gene: TRBJ2-2; CDR3 DNA: TGTGCCAGCAGTTTCACAGGGGGGCCGAACACCGGGGAGCTGTTTTTT; CDR3 protein: CASSFTGGPNTGELFF
clone size: -; D gene: -; V gene: TRBV15; J gene: TRBJ1-4; CDR3 DNA: TGTGCCACCAGTAAGAGAGTTTCGGGGGCTGCAACTAATGAAAAACTGTTTTTT; CDR3 protein: CATSKRVSGAATNEKLFF
clone size: -; D gene: -; V gene: TRBV21-1; J gene: TRBJ2-7; CDR3 DNA: TGTGCCAGCAGCAAGGAATACAGGGAAGGAGCGGGACGATCCTACGAGCAGTACTTC; CDR3 protein: CASSKEYREGAGRSYEQYF
clone size: -; D gene: -; V gene: TRBV25-1; J gene: TRBJ1-2; CDR3 DNA: TGTGCCAGCAGTGAGCCGGGCCCTCCAAATGGCTACACCTTC; CDR3 protein: CASSEPGPPNGYTF
clone size: few; D gene: TRBD1; V gene: TRBV27; J gene: TRBJ2-3; CDR3 DNA: TGTGCCAGCAGAAGACAGGGGAGCACAGATACGCAGTATTTT; CDR3 protein: CASRRQGSTDTQYF
clone size: -; D gene: -; V gene: TRBV19; J gene: TRBJ1-5; CDR3 DNA: TGTGCCAGTAGTATAGCAGGGTTGGTACAGCCCCAGCATTTT; CDR3 protein: CASSIAGLVQPQHF
clone size: -; D gene: -; V gene: TRBV4-3; J gene: TRBJ2-6; CDR3 DNA: TGCGCCAGCAGCCAAGATATGGGGGGCGACGGGGCCAACGTCCTGACTTTC; CDR3 protein: CASSQDMGGDGANVLTF
clone size: -; D gene: TRBD2; V gene: TRBV19; J gene: TRBJ2-5; CDR3 DNA: TGTGCCAGTAGTATTCTGGCTAGCGGAGAGACCCAGTACTTC; CDR3 protein: CASSILASGETQYF
clone size: -; D gene: -; V gene: TRBV13; J gene: TRBJ2-6; CDR3 DNA: TGTGCCAGCAGCTGGGGGGGCGCTGGGGCCAACGTCCTGACTTTC; CDR3 protein: CASSWGGAGANVLTF
clone size: -; D gene: -; V gene: TRBV19; J gene: TRBJ1-5; CDR3 DNA: TGTGCCAGTAACCCCAGGGTTAGCAATCAGCCCCAGCATTTT; CDR3 protein: CASNPRVSNQPQHF
clone size: -; D gene: TRBD1; V gene: TRBV5-1; J gene: TRBJ1-1; CDR3 DNA: TGCGCCAGCAGCTGGGACAGGGTAGGCGTCACTGAAGCTTTCTTT; CDR3 protein: CASSWDRVGVTEAFF
clone size: once; D gene: TRBD2; V gene: TRBV5-4; J gene: TRBJ2-7; CDR3 DNA: TGTGCCAGCAGCTTGGCCGGCAGCGGGAGGGCCCTTGGCTACGAGCAGTACTTC; CDR3 protein: CASSLAGSGRALGYEQYF
clone size: -; D gene: TRBD2; V gene: TRBV5-1; J gene: TRBJ2-1; CDR3 DNA: TGCGCCAGCAGCGAACCGACTAGCGGGAAGAACAATGAGCAGTTCTTC; CDR3 protein: CASSEPTSGKNNEQFF
clone size: once; D gene: TRBD1; V gene: TRBV5-8; J gene: TRBJ2-7; CDR3 DNA: TGTGCCAGCAGCCCCGGGACAGGGGAACAGTACTTC; CDR3 protein: CASSPGTGEQYF
clone size: -; D gene: -; V gene: TRBV5-1; J gene: TRBJ1-4; CDR3 DNA: TGCGCCAGCAGCCCATTGCGGAGGGTCGAGAACGAAAAACTGTTTTTT; CDR3 protein: CASSPLRRVENEKLFF
clone size: few; D gene: -; V gene: TRBV7-9; J gene: TRBJ2-7; CDR3 DNA: TGTGCCAGCAGCTTCCGGGACCCCATTTACGAGCAGTACTTC; CDR3 protein: CASSFRDPIYEQYF
clone size: -; D gene: -; V gene: TRBV6-5; J gene: TRBJ1-1; CDR3 DNA: TGTGCCAGCAGCGGGCCGGGGACGAACACTGAAGCTTTCTTT; CDR3 protein: CASSGPGTNTEAFF
clone size: -; D gene: TRBD2; V gene: TRBV11-1; J gene: TRBJ2-5; CDR3 DNA: TGTGCCAGCAGCTGGAGTAGCGGGAGTGGTAAGACCCAGTACTTC; CDR3 protein: CASSWSSGSGKTQYF
clone size: -; D gene: TRBD1; V gene: TRBV5-1; J gene: TRBJ2-3; CDR3 DNA: TGCGCCAGCAGCTTGGATAACAGGGGGCGTACAGATACGCAGTATTTT; CDR3 protein: CASSLDNRGRTDTQYF
clone size: -; D gene: -; V gene: TRBV13; J gene: TRBJ2-2; CDR3 DNA: TGTGCCAGCATCAAAAACGGGGCACCTGGGGAGCTGTTTTTT; CDR3 protein: CASIKNGAPGELFF
clone size: -; D gene: -; V gene: TRBV2; J gene: TRBJ2-3; CDR3 DNA: TGTGCCAGCACTCTTCTTGGGCAGGGAGGAGATACGCAGTATTTT; CDR3 protein: CASTLLGQGGDTQYF